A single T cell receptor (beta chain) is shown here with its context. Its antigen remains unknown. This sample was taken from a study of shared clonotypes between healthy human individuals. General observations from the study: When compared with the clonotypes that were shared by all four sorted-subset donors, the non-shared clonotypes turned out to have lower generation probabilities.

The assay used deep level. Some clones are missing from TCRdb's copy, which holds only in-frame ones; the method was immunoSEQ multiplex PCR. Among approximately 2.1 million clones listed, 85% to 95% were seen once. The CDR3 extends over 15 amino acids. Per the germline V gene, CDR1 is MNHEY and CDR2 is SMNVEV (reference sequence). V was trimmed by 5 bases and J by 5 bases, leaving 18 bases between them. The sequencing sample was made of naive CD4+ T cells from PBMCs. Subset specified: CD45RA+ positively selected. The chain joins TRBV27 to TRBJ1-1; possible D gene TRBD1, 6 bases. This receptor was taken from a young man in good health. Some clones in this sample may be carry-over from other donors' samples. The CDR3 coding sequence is TGTGCCAGCAGTCGGCGGGAGCAGGGGAGGACTGAAGCTTTCTTT. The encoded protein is CASSRREQGRTEAFF.